The 29 T cell receptor beta chains below come from one sample, sequenced in a study of control samples from healthy donors and cancer patients. Sequencing was performed with immunoSEQ multiplex PCR; in TCRdb, only in-frame clones are kept and a portion is missing. The sample yields 100,000 to 150,000 clones, approximately 92% seen once. Sequences were obtained from blood. The receptors were sampled from a man aged 18-30 years in good health.

The chain has TRBV7-8 and TRBJ1-2; 9 bases are a match to TRBD1. The CDR3 extends over 15 amino acids. Germline loops: CDR1 SGHVS, CDR2 FQNEAQ. Losses at the gene ends were 0 bases for V and 6 bases for J; bases not matched to a gene: 5. The CDR3 bases are TGTGCCAGCAGCTTAGCACCGGGACAGGGTAATGGCTACACCTTC. Translated, it gives CASSLAPGQGNGYTF.

This clone is a singleton in its sample. The V gene is TRBV27, the J gene TRBJ2-3; 11 nucleotides agree with TRBD2. The J segment lost 0 bases and the V segment lost 5 bases, leaving 16 bases of the junction unmatched. There are 20 residues in the CDR3. The germline V gene has CDR1 MNHEY and CDR2 SMNVEV (reference sequence). Here the CDR3 reads CASSRRLGLAGGASTDTQYF. CDR3 nucleotide sequence: TGTGCCAGCAGTCGACGACTGGGGCTAGCGGGGGGAGCTAGCACAGATACGCAGTATTTT.

J is TRBJ2-3 and V is TRBV15; tentative D call: TRBD1 (5 bases). This CDR3 has 15 amino acids. Between the trimmed V and J ends, which lost 0 bases and 6 bases, there was a span of 13 bases. Germline CDR1 is LNHNV and CDR2 is YYDKDF (reference sequence). For the CDR3, the DNA is TGTGCCACCAGCAGAGAAGTTGCATCAGGGGATACGCAGTATTTT. This sequence encodes CATSREVASGDTQYF.

The rearrangement uses TRBV7-3 and TRBJ2-2; D is unclear. The CDR3 sequence is 15 residues long. V lost 4 bases, J lost 3 bases, and 12 bases lay in between. From germline, CDR1 is SGHTA and CDR2 FQGTGA. The DNA for the CDR3 is TGTGCCAGCAGCTCAAGAGGACGGGACACCGGGGAGCTGTTTTTT. Translating gives CASSSRGRDTGELFF.

This chain uses TRBV28 with TRBJ1-1; D ambiguous. Germline V lookup: CDR1 MDHEN, CDR2 SYDVKM. V was cut by 10 bases and J by 7 bases, with 25 bases left in between. The CDR3 length is 15 residues. Here the CDR3 DNA reads TGTGCCATCGCGTCATCAGGCGACGAGTTGGGTGAAGCTTTCTTT. Protein: CAIASSGDELGEAFF.

This chain links TRBV25-1 with TRBJ1-3; D gene uncertain. Germline V gene lookup returns CDR1 MGHDK and CDR2 SYGVNS. The CDR3 is made up of 14 amino acids. The germline V and J ends were trimmed by 5 bases and 7 bases, with 15 bases remaining between them. Here the CDR3 reads CASSTTRVTNTIYF. CDR3 bases: TGTGCCAGCAGTACGACCCGAGTAACTAACACCATATATTTT.

The chain combines TRBV4-2 with TRBJ2-1, with 9 bases lining up with TRBD2. V was clipped by 3 bases and J by 5 bases; unmatched bases: 5. Germline-derived CDR1 and CDR2 are LGHNA and YNFKEQ. CDR3 length: 15 residues. This CDR3 reads CASSQSGGPNNEQFF. In DNA form, the CDR3 reads TGTGCCAGCAGCCAGAGCGGGGGGCCCAACAATGAGCAGTTCTTC.

This chain links TRBV9 with TRBJ2-1, with 7 nucleotides matching TRBD2. V lost 4 bases and J lost 9; bases outside the gene matches: 7. The CDR3 has 13 residues. Germline CDR1 reads SGDLS; CDR2 reads YYNGEE. The CDR3 DNA sequence: TGTGCCAGCAGCCCCGGACTAGACGCTGAGCAGTTCTTC. It encodes CASSPGLDAEQFF. Full variable domain (remainder filled in from reference TRBV9 and TRBJ2-1): DSGVTQTPKHLITATGQRVTLRCSPRSGDLSVYWYQQSLDQGLQFLIQYYNGEERAKGNILERFSAQQFPDLHSELNLSSLELGDSALYFCASSPGLDAEQFFGPGTRLTVL.

The V call is TRBV2, the J call TRBJ2-6; TRBD2 aligns across 13 bases. The CDR3 length is 18 residues. V lost 7 bases to trimming and J lost 0 bases; unmatched junction nucleotides: 6. Germline assignment: CDR1 SNHLY and CDR2 FYNNEI. The CDR3 reads CASNQGTSGVSGANVLTF. CDR3 bases: TGTGCCAGCAACCAAGGGACTAGCGGGGTCTCTGGGGCCAACGTCCTGACTTTC.

V and J are TRBV5-1 and TRBJ1-4; D not certain. The V end was cut by 4 bases, the J end by 0 bases, with 10 bases between. CDR3 length: 15 residues. Germline CDR1 is SGHRS and CDR2 is YFSETQ. For the CDR3, the DNA is TGCGCCAGCAGCCAGACACCTGCAACTAATGAAAAACTGTTTTTT. Translating gives CASSQTPATNEKLFF. Using reference TRBV5-1 and TRBJ1-4 for the parts outside the CDR3, the full variable domain is KAGVTQTPRYLIKTRGQQVTLSCSPISGHRSVSWYQQTPGQGLQFLFEYFSETQRNKGNFPGRFSGRQFSNSRSEMNVSTLELGDSALYLCASSQTPATNEKLFFGSGTQLSVL.

The rearrangement uses TRBV11-3 and TRBJ2-5; 11 bases fit TRBD2. Germline trimming cut 6 bases from V and 7 bases from J; bases unmatched to any gene: 10. Germline CDR1 SGHNT, CDR2 YENEEA. The CDR3 covers 15 residues. The CDR3 protein is CASSPNSGRATTQYF. Written as DNA, the CDR3 is TGTGCCAGCAGTCCCAATAGCGGGAGGGCCACGACCCAGTACTTC.

This chain links TRBV29-1 with TRBJ2-1; TRBD2 aligns across 7 bases. Germline CDR1 SQVTM, CDR2 ANQGSEA. The junction had 0 bases not matched to a gene; V was cut back by 6 bases and J by 1 base. The CDR3 contains 12 residues. As DNA, the CDR3 is TGCAGCGTGCGGGAGTCCTACAATGAGCAGTTCTTC. This codes for CSVRESYNEQFF.

The CDR3, as DNA: TGTGCCAGCAGCCAAGATGCAGTTTACTATGGCTACACCTTC. Translating gives CASSQDAVYYGYTF. The rearrangement uses TRBV3-1 (or the pseudogene TRBV3-2) and TRBJ1-2; no reliable D call. The CDR3 consists of 14 residues. V was clipped by 0 bases and J by 3 bases, with 8 bases between them. The germline V gene has CDR1 LGHDT and CDR2 YNNKEL (reference sequence).

The chain combines TRBV30 with TRBJ1-3; possible D gene TRBD1, 6 bases. The CDR3 is made up of 16 amino acids. Trimming pared 0 bases from V and 0 bases from J, leaving 12 bases between. Per germline, CDR1 GTSNPN and CDR2 SVGIG (reference sequence). CDR3: CAWSVGTTDSGNTIYF. CDR3 nucleotide sequence: TGTGCCTGGAGTGTCGGGACAACAGACTCTGGAAACACCATATATTTT.

This rearrangement joins TRBV9 to TRBJ1-1, with no clear D. Trimming stripped 0 bases from V and 1 base from J, with 13 bases between. Germline V gives CDR1 SGDLS, CDR2 YYNGEE. The CDR3 extends over 16 amino acids. In nucleotides, the CDR3 is TGTGCCAGCAGCGTAGAGTCTGTGGCACGGAACACTGAAGCTTTCTTT. It is translated as CASSVESVARNTEAFF.

This chain uses TRBV6-2 or TRBV6-3 with TRBJ2-2; 10 bases are shared with TRBD1. The CDR3 spans 14 residues. Germline V gene sequence: CDR1 MNHEY, CDR2 SVGEGT. Losses at the gene ends were 6 bases for V and 5 bases for J; bases not matched to a gene: 3. The CDR3 reads CASSGTGETGELFF. In nucleotides, the CDR3 is TGTGCCAGCAGCGGGACAGGGGAGACCGGGGAGCTGTTTTTT.

This chain connects TRBV19 to TRBJ2-6; the D gene is possibly TRBD1 (6 bases). The CDR3 has 14 residues. Trimming left V 7 bases short and J 2 bases short, with 9 bases between. Per germline, CDR1 LNHDA and CDR2 SQIVND (reference sequence). In DNA form, the CDR3 reads TGTGCCAGTAATCCAGGGGCTGGGGCCAACGTCCTGACTTTC. Translating gives CASNPGAGANVLTF.

This chain links TRBV3-1 (or the pseudogene TRBV3-2) with TRBJ2-6, with 7 bases fitting TRBD1. Germline values: CDR1 LGHDT, CDR2 YNNKEL (reference sequence). Trimming removed 4 bases from V and 0 bases from J; junction bases left unmatched: 9. The CDR3 contains 18 residues. CDR3 sequence reads: CASSLGTAIFSGANVLTF. The CDR3 DNA reads as TGTGCCAGCAGCCTCGGGACAGCGATTTTCTCTGGGGCCAACGTCCTGACTTTC.

This chain joins TRBV6-2 or TRBV6-3 and TRBJ2-4; TRBD2 matches 9 bases. Germline V gene sequence: CDR1 MNHEY, CDR2 SVGEGT. The J segment lost 1 base and the V segment lost 5 bases, leaving 6 bases of the junction unmatched. CDR3 length: 16 amino acids. CDR3 bases: TGTGCCAGCAGTCTGGGACTAGCTGTTGCCAAAAACATTCAGTACTTC. As protein: CASSLGLAVAKNIQYF.

This chain connects TRBV5-8 to TRBJ1-1; no definite D call. Germline CDR1 and CDR2: SGHTS and YDEGEE. The germline V and J ends were trimmed by 0 bases and 7 bases, with 10 bases remaining between them. The CDR3 consists of 13 residues. In nucleotides, the CDR3 is TGTGCCAGCAGCTTGGTTTTTAACGGTGAAGCTTTCTTT. Amino acid sequence: CASSLVFNGEAFF.

The chain recombines TRBV11-3 with TRBJ2-1, with D possibly matching TRBD2 (6 bases). The CDR3 loop spans 14 amino acids. Germline V gives CDR1 SGHNT, CDR2 YENEEA. The V and J ends lost 6 bases and 9 bases respectively, with 18 bases between them. The CDR3 DNA reads TGTGCCAGCAGTCATCGGGGGATAGAAGGTGAGCAGTTCTTC. It translates to CASSHRGIEGEQFF.

V and J are TRBV6-5 and TRBJ1-1; D unclear. There are 11 residues in the CDR3. Looked up from germline, CDR1 is MNHEY and CDR2 is SVGAGI. V was pared by 8 bases and J by 1 base, with 5 bases between. DNA for the CDR3: TGTGCCAGCCGGCGGAACACTGAAGCTTTCTTT. It encodes CASRRNTEAFF.

The rearrangement links TRBV3-1 (or the pseudogene TRBV3-2) to TRBJ1-5; D not resolved. CDR3 length equals 13 residues. V lost 0 bases, J lost 7 bases, and 7 bases lay in between. Germline V gives CDR1 LGHDT, CDR2 YNNKEL (reference sequence). The CDR3: CASSQDINQPQHF. As DNA, the CDR3 is TGTGCCAGCAGCCAAGATATTAACCAGCCCCAGCATTTT.

The rearrangement joins TRBV21-1 to TRBJ2-7. TRBV21-1 is a pseudogene segment. This CDR3 is built from 13 residues. The CDR3 sequence is CASRGTDQGEQYV. The CDR3 coding sequence is TGTGCCAGCAGGGGGACCGACCAGGGCGAGCAGTACGTC.

The gene calls are TRBV19 and TRBJ1-1; D is perhaps TRBD1 (6 bases). V was shortened by 3 bases and J by 7 bases, with 9 bases between the two germline ends. CDR1 is LNHDA and CDR2 is SQIVND in the germline V gene (reference sequence). This CDR3 is built from 12 residues. CDR3 amino acids: CASSITRGEAFF. CDR3 in DNA: TGTGCCAGTAGTATTACCAGGGGTGAAGCTTTCTTT. Together with reference TRBV19 and TRBJ1-1, the CDR3 gives the full variable domain: DGGITQSPKYLFRKEGQNVTLSCEQNLNHDAMYWYRQDPGQGLRLIYYSQIVNDFQKGDIAEGYSVSREKKESFPLTVTSAQKNPTAFYLCASSITRGEAFFGQGTRLTVV.

This clone is labeled medium-sized (0.01 to 0.1%). The gene calls are TRBV13 and TRBJ2-2; maybe TRBD2 (5 bases). V was shortened by 4 bases and J by 5 bases, with 11 bases between the two germline ends. This CDR3 is 14 amino acids long. The germline gives CDR1 PRHDT, CDR2 FYEKMQ (reference sequence). CDR3 amino acids: CASSSGTGTGELFF. The DNA for the CDR3 is TGTGCCAGCAGCTCAGGCACGGGAACCGGGGAGCTGTTTTTT. The complete variable domain, with remaining parts taken from reference TRBV13 and TRBJ2-2, reads AAGVIQSPRHLIKEKRETATLKCYPIPRHDTVYWYQQGPGQDPQFLISFYEKMQSDKGSIPDRFSAQQFSDYHSELNMSSLELGDSALYFCASSSGTGTGELFFGEGSRLTVL.

This chain links TRBV5-4 with TRBJ2-1; a weak D match, TRBD2 (5 bases). The CDR3 spans 13 residues. The germline V gene encodes CDR1 SGHNT and CDR2 YYREEE (reference sequence). V dropped 0 bases and J dropped 5 bases, with 6 bases sitting between them. In nucleotides, the CDR3 is TGTGCCAGCAGCTTGGGGAGGCACAATGAGCAGTTCTTC. This codes for CASSLGRHNEQFF.

The chain uses TRBV18 and TRBJ1-6, with 10 bases matching TRBD1. CDR1 is KGHSH, CDR2 LQKENI, per germline. V shed 4 bases and J 8 bases; nucleotides not matched to a gene: 2. This CDR3 has 14 amino acids. CDR3 nucleotide sequence: TGTGCCAGCTCACGGGACAGGGGAGATTCACCCCTCCACTTT. This encodes CASSRDRGDSPLHF.

The chain is built from TRBV5-1 and TRBJ1-3; unclear D gene. The CDR3 length is 14 residues. V lost 3 bases and J lost 0, with 7 bases in between. Per the germline V gene, CDR1 is SGHRS and CDR2 is YFSETQ. CDR3 DNA sequence: TGCGCCAGCAGCTCGACGAACTCTGGAAACACCATATATTTT. As protein: CASSSTNSGNTIYF.